This T cell receptor (beta chain) came from a study of shared clonotypes between healthy human individuals. Study-level results: Sequencing depth was predicted to influence how clonotypes are shared among donors.

Evenly divided among several immunoSEQ plates was the genomic DNA of each subset. Sequenced by immunoSEQ multiplex PCR; TCRdb stores in-frame clones only, minus some. The sample records fewer than 600,000 clones, around 78% being singletons. Comment on this clone: Its antigen is currently unknown.

The study used 80 million to 100 million PBMCs per unsorted sample for genomic DNA. In germline, CDR1 is SGHNT, CDR2 YYREEE (reference sequence). V dropped 2 bases and J dropped 4; count of bases not matched to a gene: 7. This CDR3 spans 16 amino acids. The receptor's source is a woman aged 40 to 49 in good health. Some clones in this sample may be carry-over from other donors' samples. Source material: PBMCs. The chain combines TRBV5-4 with TRBJ2-3, with 10 bases lining up with TRBD2. The CDR3 is CASSFRLAGAADTQYF. CDR3 nucleotide sequence: TGTGCCAGCAGCTTCAGACTAGCGGGTGCCGCAGATACGCAGTATTTT. Supplemented by reference TRBV5-4 and TRBJ2-3, the full variable domain reads ETGVTQSPTHLIKTRGQQVTLRCSSQSGHNTVSWYQQALGQGPQFIFQYYREEENGRGNFPPRFSGLQFPNYSSELNVNALELDDSALYLCASSFRLAGAADTQYFGPGTRLTVL.